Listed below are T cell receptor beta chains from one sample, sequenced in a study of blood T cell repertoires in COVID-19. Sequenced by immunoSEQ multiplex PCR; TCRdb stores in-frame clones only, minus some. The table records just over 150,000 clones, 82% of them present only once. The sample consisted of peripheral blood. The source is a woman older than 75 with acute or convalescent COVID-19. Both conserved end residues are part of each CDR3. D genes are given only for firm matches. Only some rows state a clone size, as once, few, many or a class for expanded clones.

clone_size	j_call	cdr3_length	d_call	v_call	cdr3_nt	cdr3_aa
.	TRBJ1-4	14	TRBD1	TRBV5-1	TGCGCCAGCAGCCAAACAGGGGGCGTTGAAAAACTGTTTTTT	CASSQTGGVEKLFF
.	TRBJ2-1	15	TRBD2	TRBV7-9	TGTGCCAGCAGCTTAGAAGCGGGAGGTCCGGTTGAGCAGTTCTTC	CASSLEAGGPVEQFF
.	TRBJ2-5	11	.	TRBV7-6	TGTGCCAGCAGCTTCGCGGAGACCCAGTACTTC	CASSFAETQYF
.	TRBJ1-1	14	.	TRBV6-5	TGTGCCAGCAGCAGGGTGTTGGGGAACACTGAAGCTTTCTTT	CASSRVLGNTEAFF
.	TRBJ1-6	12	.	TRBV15	TGTGCCACCAGCAGGGAGAATTCACCCCTCCACTTT	CATSRENSPLHF
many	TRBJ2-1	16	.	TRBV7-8	TGTGCCAGCAGCTCCCCGTCCGGGATTGGTACCAATGAGCAGTTCTTC	CASSSPSGIGTNEQFF
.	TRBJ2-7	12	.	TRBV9	TGTGCCAGCAGTGGCGAGGGCTACGAGCAGTACTTC	CASSGEGYEQYF
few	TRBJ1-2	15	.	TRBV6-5	TGTGCCTGTAGTACAGGATCAGTGGCTAACTATGGCTACACCTTC	CACSTGSVANYGYTF
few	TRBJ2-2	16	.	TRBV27	TGTGCCAGCAGTCCGTCAGGACCCCACGGGGCCGGGGAGCTGTTTTTT	CASSPSGPHGAGELFF
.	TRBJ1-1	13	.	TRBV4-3	TGCGCCAGCAGCTATCAGGGAAACACTGAAGCTTTCTTT	CASSYQGNTEAFF
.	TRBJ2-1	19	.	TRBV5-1	TGCGCCAGCAGCCCCGGCGTGGAGCTTGGAGGGCCCGGCCCCTTTGAGCAGTTCTTC	CASSPGVELGGPGPFEQFF
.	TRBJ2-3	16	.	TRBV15	TGTGCCACCAGCAGAGGAGGAGGACCCCACACAGATACGCAGTATTTT	CATSRGGGPHTDTQYF
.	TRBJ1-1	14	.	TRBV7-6	TGTGCCAGCAGCGGAGGGGTTGGGGGGACTGAAGCTTTCTTT	CASSGGVGGTEAFF
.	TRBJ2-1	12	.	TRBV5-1	TGCGCCAGCAGCTCCCCCAGCAATGAGCAGTTCTTC	CASSSPSNEQFF
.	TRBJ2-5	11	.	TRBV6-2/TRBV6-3	TGTGCCAGCAGTGCAGGAGAGACCCAGTACTTC	CASSAGETQYF
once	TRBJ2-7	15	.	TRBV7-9	TGTGCCAGCAGCCGCCGAACAGGGCGTTCCTACGAGCAGTACTTC	CASSRRTGRSYEQYF
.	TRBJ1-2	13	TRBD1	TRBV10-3	TGTGCCACCCCTGGGACAGGGCCAGGCGGCTACACCTTC	CATPGTGPGGYTF
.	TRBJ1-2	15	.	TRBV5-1	TGCGCCAGCAGCTTGGCCATTGGGGGCTACTATGGCTACACCTTC	CASSLAIGGYYGYTF
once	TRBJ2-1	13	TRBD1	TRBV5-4	TGTGCCAGCAGCGGGGACAGGGCCGATGAGCAGTTCTTC	CASSGDRADEQFF
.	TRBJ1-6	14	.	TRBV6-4	TGTGCCAGCAGTGACGGGCCCAGTAATTCACCCCTCCACTTT	CASSDGPSNSPLHF
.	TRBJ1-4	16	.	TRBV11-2	TGTGCCAGCAGCTTAAGCATGACAGCAACTAATGAAAAACTGTTTTTT	CASSLSMTATNEKLFF
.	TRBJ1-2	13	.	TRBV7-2	TGTGCCAGCAGCCGCGACAGGAACTATGGCTACACCTTC	CASSRDRNYGYTF
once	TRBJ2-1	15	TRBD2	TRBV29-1	TGCAGCGTTGAGCTGACTAGCGGGAGGTACAATGAGCAGTTCTTC	CSVELTSGRYNEQFF
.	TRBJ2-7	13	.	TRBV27	TGTGCCAGCAGTTTAGGGCAGACCTACGAGCAGTACTTC	CASSLGQTYEQYF
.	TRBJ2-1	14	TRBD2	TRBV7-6	TGTGCCAGCAGCTTAGCGGGGGGGAGCAATGAGCAGTTCTTC	CASSLAGGSNEQFF
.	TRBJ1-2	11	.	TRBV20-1	TGCAGTGCTAGTTCTTTCTATGGCTACACCTTC	CSASSFYGYTF
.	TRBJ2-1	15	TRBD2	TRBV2	TGTGCCAGCAGTTATTCGACTAGCGGGAGGGATAAGCAGTTCTTC	CASSYSTSGRDKQFF
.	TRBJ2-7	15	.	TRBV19	TGTGCCAGTAGTATTGGGCAGGGGTTAGCCTACGAGCAGTACTTC	CASSIGQGLAYEQYF
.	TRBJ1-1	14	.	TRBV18	TGTGCCAGCTCACCGGGACTTACTAACACTGAAGCTTTCTTT	CASSPGLTNTEAFF
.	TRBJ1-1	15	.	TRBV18	TGTGCCAGCTCACCCGATCCCAGGGCGAACACTGAAGCTTTCTTT	CASSPDPRANTEAFF
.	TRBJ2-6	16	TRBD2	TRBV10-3	TGTGCCATCGCGGGGCGGGAGGGGTCTGGGGCCAACGTCCTGACTTTC	CAIAGREGSGANVLTF
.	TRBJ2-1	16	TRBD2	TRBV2	TGTGCCAGCAGGGACCTCTTAGCGGGGGGATACAATGAGCAGTTCTTC	CASRDLLAGGYNEQFF
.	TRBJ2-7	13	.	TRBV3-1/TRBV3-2	TGTGCCAGCAGCCAAGGACAGACCGGCAAGCAGTACTTC	CASSQGQTGKQYF
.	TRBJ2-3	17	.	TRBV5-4	TGTGCCAGCAGCCGCGGTCACGGCCGCGGAGACACAGATACGCAGTATTTT	CASSRGHGRGDTDTQYF
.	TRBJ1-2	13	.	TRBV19	TGTGCCAGTAGTATCCCGTCGGTTTTTGGCTACACCTTC	CASSIPSVFGYTF
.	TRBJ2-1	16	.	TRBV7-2	TGTGCCAGCAGCTTAGGGTGGAGGGCCCCCTACAATGAGCAGTTCTTC	CASSLGWRAPYNEQFF
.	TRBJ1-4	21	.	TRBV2	TGTGCCAGCAGTGAGCCCCAGGGTGGGAATTTTTCTCTCGTGGGCAATGAAAAACTGTTTTTT	CASSEPQGGNFSLVGNEKLFF
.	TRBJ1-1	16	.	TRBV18	TGTGCCAGCTCACGATCAGGCGCAGGGGCTAACACTGAAGCTTTCTTT	CASSRSGAGANTEAFF
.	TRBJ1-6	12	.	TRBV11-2	TGTGCCAGCAGCCAGAATAATTCACCCCTCCACTTT	CASSQNNSPLHF
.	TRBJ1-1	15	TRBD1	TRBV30	TGTGCCTGGAATGAGGGGGCCCTAATGAACACTGAAGCTTTCTTT	CAWNEGALMNTEAFF
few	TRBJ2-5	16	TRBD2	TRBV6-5	TGTGCCAGCAGTTACTACAGCCTAGCGGGTGTGGAGACCCAGTACTTC	CASSYYSLAGVETQYF
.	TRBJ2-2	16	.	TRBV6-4	TGTGCCAGCAGTGTTAAGGGGACAGCGGGGGCCGGGGAGCTGTTTTTT	CASSVKGTAGAGELFF
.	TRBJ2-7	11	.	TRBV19	TGTGCCACACGACAGACCTACGAGCAGTACTTC	CATRQTYEQYF
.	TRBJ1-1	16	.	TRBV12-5	TGTGCTAGTGGTTCACACATGGGGGCCGTACCGACTGAAGCTTTCTTT	CASGSHMGAVPTEAFF
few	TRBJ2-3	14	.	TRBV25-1	TGTGCCAGCAGTGGGGCCTGGAGCACAGATACGCAGTATTTT	CASSGAWSTDTQYF
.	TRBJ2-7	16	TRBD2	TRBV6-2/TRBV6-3	TGTGCCAGCAGCGGGACTAGCGGGACCTACTCCTACGAGCAGTACTTC	CASSGTSGTYSYEQYF
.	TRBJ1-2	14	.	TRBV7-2	TGTGCCAGCAGCTTACCAGGGGAGCTCTATGGCTACACCTTC	CASSLPGELYGYTF
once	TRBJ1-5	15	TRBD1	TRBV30	TGTGCCTGGAATCGGGGACAGGGGGCAAAGAGGCCCCAGCATTTT	CAWNRGQGAKRPQHF